This is a list of T cell receptor beta chains from one sample in a study of blood T cell repertoires in COVID-19. Only in-frame clones appear in the TCRdb table, and some are missing; sequencing was by immunoSEQ multiplex PCR. This sample has 95,000 to 150,000 clones, with around 87% found just once. Sequencing was done on a sample of peripheral blood. The receptors originated from a man in his forties or fifties with acute or convalescent COVID-19. Each CDR3 is given with its conserved first and last residue. Each record gives: clone size, J gene, V gene, D gene, CDR3 DNA, CDR3 protein. The D gene is left open where the match is weak. Not every row has a clone size; where given, it reads once, few, many or a size class.

>-|TRBJ1-5|TRBV24-1|TRBD1
TGTGCCACCAGTGATTCCAGGACAGGGGGTATGGGTCAGCCCCAGCATTTT
CATSDSRTGGMGQPQHF
>-|TRBJ1-5|TRBV6-5|-
TGTGCCAGCAGCTCGGGGAGGGAGGGTCAGCCCCAGCATTTT
CASSSGREGQPQHF
>-|TRBJ2-1|TRBV24-1|TRBD1
TGTGCCACCAGCCGGACAGGGGCCACCTACAATGAGCAGTTCTTC
CATSRTGATYNEQFF
>-|TRBJ1-2|TRBV5-8|-
TGTGCCAGCAGCTTGTCCCCTGACAGGATGGGCTACACCTTC
CASSLSPDRMGYTF
>-|TRBJ1-2|TRBV3-1/TRBV3-2|TRBD1
TGTGCCAGCAGCCAAGATCTAGGACAGGGGGTTCCCAAGGGCTACACCTTC
CASSQDLGQGVPKGYTF
>-|TRBJ1-6|TRBV7-9|TRBD1
TGTGCCAGCAGCGGGACAGGGACCAATTCACCCCTCCACTTT
CASSGTGTNSPLHF
>-|TRBJ2-7|TRBV6-5|-
TGTGCCAGCAGTTACGGTGTAGGACAGATGTTTAGGGAGCAGTACTTC
CASSYGVGQMFREQYF
>-|TRBJ1-5|TRBV5-4|TRBD1
TGTGCCAGCAGCTTTCGGGGACAGGGGGACAATCAGCCCCAGCATTTT
CASSFRGQGDNQPQHF
>-|TRBJ2-1|TRBV18|-
TGTGCCAGCTCACCTGCGACTCCTCTCTCCTACAATGAGCAGTTCTTC
CASSPATPLSYNEQFF
>-|TRBJ1-5|TRBV9|-
TGTGCCAGCAGCGTAGCAGGGACATATCAGCCCCAGCATTTT
CASSVAGTYQPQHF
>-|TRBJ2-5|TRBV19|-
TGTGCCAGTAGCAATCGGGGGAAATCGTACCAAGAGACCCAGTACTTC
CASSNRGKSYQETQYF
>-|TRBJ2-3|TRBV24-1|TRBD2
TGTGCCACCAGTGCACTAGTCCGGACTAGCGGCCAGTACACAGATACGCAGTATTTT
CATSALVRTSGQYTDTQYF
>-|TRBJ2-5|TRBV2|-
TGTGCCAGCAGTGAAGAAAGGAGGGGGACCCAGTACTTC
CASSEERRGTQYF
>-|TRBJ1-2|TRBV28|-
TGTGCCAGCAGTTTGGGGAGAGCTAACTATGGCTACACCTTC
CASSLGRANYGYTF
>once|TRBJ2-3|TRBV15|-
TGTGCCACCAGCAGAGTTCGGCGGATTAGCACAGATACGCAGTATTTT
CATSRVRRISTDTQYF
>-|TRBJ2-4|TRBV5-1|TRBD2
TGCGCCAGCAGCTCAAACGGACTAGCGGGGGGAATAGCCAAAAACATTCAGTACTTC
CASSSNGLAGGIAKNIQYF
>-|TRBJ1-2|TRBV9|-
TGTGCCAGCAGCGTAGCATCGGAGTATGGCTACACCTTC
CASSVASEYGYTF
>-|TRBJ2-2|TRBV3-1/TRBV3-2|-
TGTGCCAGCAGCCAGTCGCGCACCGGGGAGCTGTTTTTT
CASSQSRTGELFF
>-|TRBJ2-2|TRBV14|-
TGTGCCAGCAGCCAAGTTCAGGGATCCGGGGAGCTGTTTTTT
CASSQVQGSGELFF
>-|TRBJ2-5|TRBV9|-
TGTGCCAGCAGCGTAGGCCCTCGGGGGGCGGCCCAAGAGACCCAGTACTTC
CASSVGPRGAAQETQYF
>-|TRBJ2-1|TRBV15|-
TGTGCCACCAGCAGGTCCAAACAAGAGCGGAAGAGCTCCTACAATGAGCAGTTCTTC
CATSRSKQERKSSYNEQFF
>-|TRBJ1-2|TRBV3-1/TRBV3-2|-
TGTGCCAGCAGACAGGGCCCTAACTATGGCTACACCTTC
CASRQGPNYGYTF
>-|TRBJ2-7|TRBV5-1|TRBD2
TGCGCCAGCAGCCCCTCTAGCGGGACGAAGCAGTACTTC
CASSPSSGTKQYF
>-|TRBJ1-4|TRBV21-1|-
TGTGCCAGCAGCAAACGGGGAGGGTCATACCCTCGAAGCACAACTAATGAAAAACTGTTTTTT
CASSKRGGSYPRSTTNEKLFF
>-|TRBJ2-6|TRBV30|-
TGTGCCTGGAGTACGTGGGGCTATGGGGCCAACGTCCTGACTTTC
CAWSTWGYGANVLTF
>-|TRBJ2-3|TRBV19|TRBD2
TGTGCCAGTAGCACGGGACTAGCGGGAGGAATAAGCACAGATACGCAGTATTTT
CASSTGLAGGISTDTQYF
>-|TRBJ2-1|TRBV11-2|-
TGTGCCAGCAGCTTTGTTGTTGGGCTATACAATGAGCAGTTCTTC
CASSFVVGLYNEQFF
>-|TRBJ2-3|TRBV7-9|TRBD1
TGTGCCAGCAGCTTAGGCAGGGGGTCCGGAGATACGCAGTATTTT
CASSLGRGSGDTQYF
>-|TRBJ2-3|TRBV11-2|-
TGTGCCAGCAGCTTAACAGGGAGCACAGATACGCAGTATTTT
CASSLTGSTDTQYF